A selection of T cell receptor beta chains follows, all from one sample in a study of OX40 agonist ivuxolimab in advanced cancers. Repertoires were generated with immunoSEQ multiplex PCR, while TCRdb's copy carries only in-frame clones and drops some. The table includes 39,000 or so clones, 89% detected once. The sample in question was CD4+ or CD8+ T cells sorted from blood, obtained in a trial of the OX40 agonist ivuxolimab. These receptors were collected from an adult with an advanced solid tumor such as melanoma, head and neck, liver or kidney cancer. The CDR3 runs from the conserved cysteine through the conserved F or W. The order of the fields is clone size, J gene, V gene, D gene, CDR3 DNA, CDR3 protein. The D gene is left open where the match is weak. Part of the rows lack a size; the others show once, few, many or a class for expanded clones.

abundance: -
j_gene: TRBJ2-1
v_gene: TRBV11-2
d_gene: TRBD2
CDR3nt: TGTGCCAGCAGCTCTGCTAGCGGGGGGGCCTACAATGAGCAGTTCTTC
CDR3aa: CASSSASGGAYNEQFF

abundance: once
j_gene: TRBJ2-7
v_gene: TRBV6-6
d_gene: -
CDR3nt: TGTGCCAGCACCCCGGCAGGACGCTACGAGCAGTACTTC
CDR3aa: CASTPAGRYEQYF

abundance: -
j_gene: TRBJ2-1
v_gene: TRBV7-2
d_gene: -
CDR3nt: TGTGCCAGCAGCCCCACGGGGCCTGAGCAGTTCTTC
CDR3aa: CASSPTGPEQFF

abundance: -
j_gene: TRBJ2-6
v_gene: TRBV9
d_gene: -
CDR3nt: TGTGCCAGCAGCCCCTCTACAGGGTTCTCTGGGGCCAACGTCCTGACTTTC
CDR3aa: CASSPSTGFSGANVLTF

abundance: -
j_gene: TRBJ2-5
v_gene: TRBV6-6
d_gene: -
CDR3nt: TGTGCCAGCACCGACCGAGGGGGGCACCAAGAGACCCAGTACTTC
CDR3aa: CASTDRGGHQETQYF

abundance: -
j_gene: TRBJ2-5
v_gene: TRBV6-6
d_gene: TRBD1
CDR3nt: TGTGCCAGCAGTCCGGGACAGGGCCGCCAAGAGACCCAGTACTTC
CDR3aa: CASSPGQGRQETQYF

abundance: -
j_gene: TRBJ2-3
v_gene: TRBV6-1
d_gene: -
CDR3nt: TGTGCCAGCACCCGACAAGGGGGAAGCACAGATACGCAGTATTTT
CDR3aa: CASTRQGGSTDTQYF

abundance: -
j_gene: TRBJ1-1
v_gene: TRBV5-1
d_gene: TRBD1
CDR3nt: TGCGCCAGCAGCTTGAGTGGGACAGCGAACACTGAAGCTTTCTTT
CDR3aa: CASSLSGTANTEAFF

abundance: -
j_gene: TRBJ1-6
v_gene: TRBV6-5
d_gene: TRBD1
CDR3nt: TGTGCCAGCAGTTACTGGGACAGTAGGAATTCACCCCTCCACTTT
CDR3aa: CASSYWDSRNSPLHF

abundance: -
j_gene: TRBJ1-2
v_gene: TRBV11-3
d_gene: TRBD1
CDR3nt: TGTGCCAGCAGCTTCCGGGACAGGGGTCCTGGCTATGGCTACACCTTC
CDR3aa: CASSFRDRGPGYGYTF

abundance: -
j_gene: TRBJ1-5
v_gene: TRBV25-1
d_gene: -
CDR3nt: TGTGCCAGCAGTGACTCAGGTCCAGGAGGGGTCAATCAGCCCCAGCATTTT
CDR3aa: CASSDSGPGGVNQPQHF

abundance: -
j_gene: TRBJ2-2
v_gene: TRBV5-4
d_gene: -
CDR3nt: TGTGCCAGCAGCGGTGCCGGGACACAAAAAACCGGGGAGCTGTTTTTT
CDR3aa: CASSGAGTQKTGELFF

abundance: -
j_gene: TRBJ2-1
v_gene: TRBV11-3
d_gene: -
CDR3nt: TGTGCCAGCAGCCCCCCAGGGTGGAATGAGCAGTTCTTC
CDR3aa: CASSPPGWNEQFF

abundance: -
j_gene: TRBJ1-2
v_gene: TRBV5-4
d_gene: TRBD1
CDR3nt: TGTGCCAGCAGCCCGGGACAGTCCTATGGCTACACCTTC
CDR3aa: CASSPGQSYGYTF

abundance: -
j_gene: TRBJ2-3
v_gene: TRBV18
d_gene: -
CDR3nt: TGTGCCAGCTCACCAATGGCCCAGCGCGCAGATACGCAGTATTTT
CDR3aa: CASSPMAQRADTQYF

abundance: -
j_gene: TRBJ2-5
v_gene: TRBV29-1
d_gene: -
CDR3nt: TGCAGCACCTTGGAAGGGGGAGAGACCCAGTACTTC
CDR3aa: CSTLEGGETQYF

abundance: -
j_gene: TRBJ1-6
v_gene: TRBV15
d_gene: -
CDR3nt: TGTGCCACCAGCAGAGACCTAAGCGGTGGGAGCTCCTATAATTCACCCCTCCACTTT
CDR3aa: CATSRDLSGGSSYNSPLHF

abundance: -
j_gene: TRBJ1-4
v_gene: TRBV5-1
d_gene: -
CDR3nt: TGCGCCAGCAGCTTGGGACAGGTTAATGAAAAACTGTTTTTT
CDR3aa: CASSLGQVNEKLFF

abundance: -
j_gene: TRBJ2-5
v_gene: TRBV11-3
d_gene: TRBD2
CDR3nt: TGTGCCAGCAGCCCCCGGACTAGCGGGGACGAGACCCAGTACTTC
CDR3aa: CASSPRTSGDETQYF

abundance: -
j_gene: TRBJ2-5
v_gene: TRBV29-1
d_gene: -
CDR3nt: TGCAGCGTTGAGAAGAACCTCAGGGAGACCCAGTACTTC
CDR3aa: CSVEKNLRETQYF

abundance: -
j_gene: TRBJ2-7
v_gene: TRBV7-2
d_gene: TRBD1
CDR3nt: TGTGCCAGCAGCCAAGGACAGGGGGCGGCCTACGAGCAGTACTTC
CDR3aa: CASSQGQGAAYEQYF

abundance: -
j_gene: TRBJ2-5
v_gene: TRBV2
d_gene: -
CDR3nt: TGTGCCAGCAGTGCGCGGCGGCAAGAGACCCAGTACTTC
CDR3aa: CASSARRQETQYF

abundance: -
j_gene: TRBJ1-5
v_gene: TRBV15
d_gene: TRBD1
CDR3nt: TGTGCCACCAGCAGACGAGCGACAGGGGCTGGGGGCAATCAGCCCCAGCATTTT
CDR3aa: CATSRRATGAGGNQPQHF

abundance: -
j_gene: TRBJ2-5
v_gene: TRBV5-5
d_gene: TRBD1
CDR3nt: TGTGCCAGCACTACAGGGGGCGGAGAGACCCAGTACTTC
CDR3aa: CASTTGGGETQYF

abundance: -
j_gene: TRBJ1-1
v_gene: TRBV6-6
d_gene: -
CDR3nt: TGTGCCAGCAGTTACCCCTTTCGCAGGGGGAACACTGAAGCTTTCTTT
CDR3aa: CASSYPFRRGNTEAFF

abundance: -
j_gene: TRBJ1-5
v_gene: TRBV7-2
d_gene: -
CDR3nt: TGTGCCAGCAGCCCCCGGGACATGTTATATAGCAATCAGCCCCAGCATTTT
CDR3aa: CASSPRDMLYSNQPQHF

abundance: -
j_gene: TRBJ2-3
v_gene: TRBV5-1
d_gene: -
CDR3nt: TGCGCAGGCCAGGGAGGCCTCACCCACACAGATACGCAGTATTTT
CDR3aa: CAGQGGLTHTDTQYF

abundance: -
j_gene: TRBJ2-2
v_gene: TRBV5-4
d_gene: TRBD1
CDR3nt: TGTGCCAGCAGCTTGGGGGACAGGGGTGGTTTCGGGGAGCTGTTTTTT
CDR3aa: CASSLGDRGGFGELFF

abundance: once
j_gene: TRBJ1-1
v_gene: TRBV29-1
d_gene: TRBD1
CDR3nt: TGCAGCGTTTTTCGGACAGGAGGGACTGAAGCTTTCTTT
CDR3aa: CSVFRTGGTEAFF

abundance: -
j_gene: TRBJ1-5
v_gene: TRBV7-6
d_gene: -
CDR3nt: TGTGCCAGCAGCCCAGACAGCTATCAGCCCCAGCATTTT
CDR3aa: CASSPDSYQPQHF

abundance: -
j_gene: TRBJ2-2
v_gene: TRBV9
d_gene: -
CDR3nt: TGTGCCAGCAGCGTAGTGGTGAACACCGGGGAGCTGTTTTTT
CDR3aa: CASSVVVNTGELFF